One TCR beta chain is described in this entry. Its specificity is unknown. This specimen belongs to a study of cytomegalovirus exposure and HLA in healthy donors. V gave up 8 bases and J gave up 1 base, with 6 bases separating them. Germline CDR1 and CDR2: SGHNT and YYREEE (reference sequence). This CDR3 has 11 amino acids. Whole-study results and caveats: Reports state that TCR beta sequences accurately predicted most subjects' HLA-A and HLA-B alleles. It was approximately 150 TCR beta chains that were listed as cytomegalovirus-associated.

PCR used 60 Vbeta primers and 13 Jbeta primers. Measured with immunoSEQ multiplex PCR; TCRdb has only the in-frame clones, and not every one. This sample carries about 160,000 clones, just under 80% of them seen once, and the ten largest clones take 1.3%. The chain combines TRBV5-4 with TRBJ1-2; D is unclear. The TCR comes from a man younger than 40 in good health and CMV-seronegative. The specimen was PBMCs. CDR3 nucleotide sequence: TGTGCCAGTGGGCATAACTATGGCTACACCTTC. It yields the protein CASGHNYGYTF.